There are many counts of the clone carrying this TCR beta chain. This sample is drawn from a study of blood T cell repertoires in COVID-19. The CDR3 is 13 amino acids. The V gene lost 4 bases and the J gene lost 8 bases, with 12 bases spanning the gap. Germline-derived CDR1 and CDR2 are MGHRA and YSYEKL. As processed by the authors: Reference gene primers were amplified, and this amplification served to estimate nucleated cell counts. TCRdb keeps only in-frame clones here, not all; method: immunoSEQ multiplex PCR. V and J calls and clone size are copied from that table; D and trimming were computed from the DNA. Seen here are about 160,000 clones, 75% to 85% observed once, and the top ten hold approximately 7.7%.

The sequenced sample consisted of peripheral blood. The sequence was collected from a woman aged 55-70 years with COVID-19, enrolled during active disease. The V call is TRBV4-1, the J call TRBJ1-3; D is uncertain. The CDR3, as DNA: TGCGCCAGCAGCCCTCAAGTGAGAGACACCATATATTTT. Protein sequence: CASSPQVRDTIYF.